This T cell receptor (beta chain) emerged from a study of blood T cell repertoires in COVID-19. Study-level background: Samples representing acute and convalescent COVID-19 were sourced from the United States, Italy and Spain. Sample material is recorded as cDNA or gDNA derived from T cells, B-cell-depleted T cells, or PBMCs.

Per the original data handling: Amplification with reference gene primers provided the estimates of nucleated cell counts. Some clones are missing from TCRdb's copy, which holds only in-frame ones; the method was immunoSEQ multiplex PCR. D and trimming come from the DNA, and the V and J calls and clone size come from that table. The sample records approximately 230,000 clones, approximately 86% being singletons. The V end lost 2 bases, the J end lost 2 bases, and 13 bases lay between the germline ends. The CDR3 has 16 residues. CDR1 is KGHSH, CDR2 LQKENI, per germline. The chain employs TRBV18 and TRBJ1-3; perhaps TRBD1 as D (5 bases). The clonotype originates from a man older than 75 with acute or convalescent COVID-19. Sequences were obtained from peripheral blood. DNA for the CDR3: TGTGCCAGCTCACCATCAAACTCAGGGACTGGAAACACCATATATTTT. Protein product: CASSPSNSGTGNTIYF.